The sequence of this TCR beta chain was determined in a study of T cells in Graves' hyperthyroidism and ophthalmopathy. Regarding the study as a whole: Ophthalmopathy cases were set apart from stable hyperthyroidism by a 13 V-J model.

Germline CDR1 is LGHNA and CDR2 is YNFKEQ. V was clipped by 0 bases and J by 9 bases, with 12 bases between them. The CDR3 has 14 amino acids. It was RNA transcripts that yielded the amplified TCR beta CDR3 regions. The primer set for the first-round RT-PCR of the TCR CDR3 was HTBI. TCRdb re-called the multiplex PCR reads through MiXCR, storing one row per CDR3 protein. Here the sample spans 700,000 or so distinct CDR3 sequences, over 15% being singletons. Comments on this clonotype: Its matching antigen is unknown.

Stability of Graves' hyperthyroidism was defined as absent ophthalmopathy progression within 18 months. Input material: blood. This chain connects TRBV4-2 to TRBJ2-1, with unresolved D. The TCR sequence derives from a man between 18 and 29 years old with Graves' hyperthyroidism. CDR3 bases: TGTGCCAGCAGCCAAGAGGCCTCCTTTGGTGAGCAGTTCTTC. Translation: CASSQEASFGEQFF.